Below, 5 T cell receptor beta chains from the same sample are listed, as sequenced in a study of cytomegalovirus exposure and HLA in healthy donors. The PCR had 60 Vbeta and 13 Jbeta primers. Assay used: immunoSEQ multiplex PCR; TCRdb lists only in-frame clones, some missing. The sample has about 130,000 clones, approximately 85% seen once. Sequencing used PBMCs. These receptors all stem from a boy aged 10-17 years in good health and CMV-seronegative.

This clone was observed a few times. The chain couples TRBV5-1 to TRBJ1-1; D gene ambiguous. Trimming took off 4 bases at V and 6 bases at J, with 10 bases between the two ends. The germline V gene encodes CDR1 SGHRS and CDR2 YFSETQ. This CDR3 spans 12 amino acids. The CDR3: CASSVEGAEAFF. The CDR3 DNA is TGCGCCAGCAGCGTCGAGGGCGCTGAAGCTTTCTTT.

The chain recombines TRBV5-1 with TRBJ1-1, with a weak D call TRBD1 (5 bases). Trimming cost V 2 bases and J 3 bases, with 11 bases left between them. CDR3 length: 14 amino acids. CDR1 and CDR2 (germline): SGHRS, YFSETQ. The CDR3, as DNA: TGCGCCAGCAGCTTAGCCCAGGGCCACACTGAAGCTTTCTTT. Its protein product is CASSLAQGHTEAFF. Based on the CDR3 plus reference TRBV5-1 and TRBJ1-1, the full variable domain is KAGVTQTPRYLIKTRGQQVTLSCSPISGHRSVSWYQQTPGQGLQFLFEYFSETQRNKGNFPGRFSGRQFSNSRSEMNVSTLELGDSALYLCASSLAQGHTEAFFGQGTRLTVV.

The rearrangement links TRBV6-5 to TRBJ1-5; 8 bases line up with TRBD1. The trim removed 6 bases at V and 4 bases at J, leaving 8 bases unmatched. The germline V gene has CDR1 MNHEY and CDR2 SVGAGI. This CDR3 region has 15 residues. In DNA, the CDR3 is TGTGCCAGCAGACCCGACAGGGGCTGGAATCAGCCCCAGCATTTT. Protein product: CASRPDRGWNQPQHF.

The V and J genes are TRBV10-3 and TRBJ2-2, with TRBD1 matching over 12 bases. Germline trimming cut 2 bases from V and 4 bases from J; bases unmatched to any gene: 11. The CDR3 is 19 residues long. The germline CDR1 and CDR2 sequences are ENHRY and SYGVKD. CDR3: CAISEIRGTGGAGTGELFF. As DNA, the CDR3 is TGTGCCATCAGTGAGATACGCGGGACAGGGGGCGCGGGCACCGGGGAGCTGTTTTTT.

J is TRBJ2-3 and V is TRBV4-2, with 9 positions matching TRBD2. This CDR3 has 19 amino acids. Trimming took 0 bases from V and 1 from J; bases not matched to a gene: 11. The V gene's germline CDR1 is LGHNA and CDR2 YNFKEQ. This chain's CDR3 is CASSQERPAGGGGTDTQYF. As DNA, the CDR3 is TGTGCCAGCAGCCAAGAACGGCCAGCGGGAGGTGGTGGCACAGATACGCAGTATTTT.